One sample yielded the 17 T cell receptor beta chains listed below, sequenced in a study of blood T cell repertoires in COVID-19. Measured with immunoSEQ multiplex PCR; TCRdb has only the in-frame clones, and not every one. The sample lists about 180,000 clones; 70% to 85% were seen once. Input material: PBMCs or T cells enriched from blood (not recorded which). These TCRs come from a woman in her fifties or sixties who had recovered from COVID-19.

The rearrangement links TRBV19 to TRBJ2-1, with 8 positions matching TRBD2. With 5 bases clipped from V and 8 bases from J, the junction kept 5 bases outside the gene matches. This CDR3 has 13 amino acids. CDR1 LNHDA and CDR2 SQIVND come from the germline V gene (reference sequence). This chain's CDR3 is CASSFQAGDEQFF. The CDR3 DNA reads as TGTGCCAGTAGTTTTCAAGCGGGAGATGAGCAGTTCTTC.

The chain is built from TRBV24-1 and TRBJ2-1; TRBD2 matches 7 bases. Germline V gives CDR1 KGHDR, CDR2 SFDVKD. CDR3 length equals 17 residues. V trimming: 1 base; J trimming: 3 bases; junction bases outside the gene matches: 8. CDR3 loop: CATSDFPGTTHYNEQFF. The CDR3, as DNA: TGTGCCACCAGTGATTTCCCCGGGACTACGCACTACAATGAGCAGTTCTTC.

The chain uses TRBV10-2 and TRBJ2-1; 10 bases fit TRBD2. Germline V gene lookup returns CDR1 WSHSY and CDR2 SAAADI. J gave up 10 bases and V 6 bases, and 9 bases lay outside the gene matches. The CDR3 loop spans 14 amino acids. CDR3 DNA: TGCGCCAGCAGACTAGCGGGGAACCACGGGGAGCAGTTCTTC. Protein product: CASRLAGNHGEQFF.

Here the CDR3 DNA reads TGTGCCAGCAGCCTTCGACAGGGCGAAGCTTTCTTT. Its translation is CASSLRQGEAFF. This sequence joins TRBV3-1 (or the pseudogene TRBV3-2) and TRBJ1-1, with 7 nucleotides matching TRBD1. The length of the CDR3 is 12 residues. From germline, CDR1 is LGHDT and CDR2 YNNKEL (reference sequence). Germline trimming cut 4 bases from V and 8 bases from J; bases unmatched to any gene: 4.

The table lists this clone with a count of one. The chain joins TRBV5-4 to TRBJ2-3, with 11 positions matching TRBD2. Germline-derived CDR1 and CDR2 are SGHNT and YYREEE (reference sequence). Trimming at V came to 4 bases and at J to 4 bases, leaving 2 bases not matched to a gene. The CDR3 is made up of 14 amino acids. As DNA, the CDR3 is TGTGCCAGCAGCGTGGGACTAGCGGCAGATACGCAGTATTTT. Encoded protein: CASSVGLAADTQYF.

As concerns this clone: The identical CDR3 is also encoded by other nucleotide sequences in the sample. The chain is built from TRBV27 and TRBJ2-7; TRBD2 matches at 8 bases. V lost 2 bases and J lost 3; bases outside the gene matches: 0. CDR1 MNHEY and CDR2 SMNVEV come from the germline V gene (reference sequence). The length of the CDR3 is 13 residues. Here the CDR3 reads CASSLSGSYEQYF. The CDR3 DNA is TGTGCCAGCAGTTTAAGCGGGAGCTACGAGCAGTACTTC.

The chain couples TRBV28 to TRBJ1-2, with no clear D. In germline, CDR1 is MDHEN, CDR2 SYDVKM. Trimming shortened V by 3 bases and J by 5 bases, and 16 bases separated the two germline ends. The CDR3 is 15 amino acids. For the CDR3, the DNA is TGTGCCAGCAGTTTGTCGGTTGGGCAAGAGTATGGCTACACCTTC. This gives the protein CASSLSVGQEYGYTF.

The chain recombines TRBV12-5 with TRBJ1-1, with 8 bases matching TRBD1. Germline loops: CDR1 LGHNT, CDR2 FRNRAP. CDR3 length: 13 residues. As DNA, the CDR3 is TGTGCCAGTCGGACAGGGACGAACACTGAAGCTTTCTTT. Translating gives CASRTGTNTEAFF.

The CDR3 sequence: CAISESGEQYF. The DNA of the CDR3 is TGTGCCATCAGTGAGTCCGGGGAGCAGTACTTC. This chain connects TRBV10-3 to TRBJ2-7; D unclear. V was cut by 0 bases and J by 7 bases, with 4 bases left in between. This CDR3 is built from 11 residues. In germline, CDR1 is ENHRY, CDR2 SYGVKD.

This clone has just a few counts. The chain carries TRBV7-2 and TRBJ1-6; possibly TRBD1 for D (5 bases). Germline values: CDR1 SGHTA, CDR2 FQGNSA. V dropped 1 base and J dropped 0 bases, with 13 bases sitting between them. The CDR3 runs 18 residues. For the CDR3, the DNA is TGTGCCAGCAGCTTAGAGGGCAGGGCCGGCTCCTATAATTCACCCCTCCACTTT. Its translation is CASSLEGRAGSYNSPLHF.

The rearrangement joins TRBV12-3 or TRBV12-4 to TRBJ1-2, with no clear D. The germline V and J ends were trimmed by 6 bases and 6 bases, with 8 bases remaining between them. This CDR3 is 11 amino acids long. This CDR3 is CASRGADGYTF. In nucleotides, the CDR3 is TGTGCCAGCAGGGGAGCCGATGGCTACACCTTC.

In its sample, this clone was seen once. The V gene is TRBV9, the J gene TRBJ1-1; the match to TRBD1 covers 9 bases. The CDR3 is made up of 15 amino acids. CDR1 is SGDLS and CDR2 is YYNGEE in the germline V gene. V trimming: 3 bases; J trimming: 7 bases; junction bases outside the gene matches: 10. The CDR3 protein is CASSAEPTGGVEAFF. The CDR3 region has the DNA TGTGCCAGCAGCGCCGAACCGACAGGGGGGGTTGAAGCTTTCTTT.

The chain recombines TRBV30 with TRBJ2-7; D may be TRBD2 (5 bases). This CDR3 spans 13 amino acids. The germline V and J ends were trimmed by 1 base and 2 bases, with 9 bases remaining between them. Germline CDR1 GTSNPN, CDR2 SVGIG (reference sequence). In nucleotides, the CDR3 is TGTGCCTGGAGTGCCGGGAACCCCTACGAGCAGTACTTC. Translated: CAWSAGNPYEQYF.

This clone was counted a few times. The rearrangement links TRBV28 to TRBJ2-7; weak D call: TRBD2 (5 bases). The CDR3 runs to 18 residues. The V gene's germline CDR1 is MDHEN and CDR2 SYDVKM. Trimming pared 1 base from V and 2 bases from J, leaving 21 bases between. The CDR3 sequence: CASSLSVTLDGSPYEQYF. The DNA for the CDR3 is TGTGCCAGCAGTTTATCGGTTACCCTAGATGGGAGCCCCTACGAGCAGTACTTC.

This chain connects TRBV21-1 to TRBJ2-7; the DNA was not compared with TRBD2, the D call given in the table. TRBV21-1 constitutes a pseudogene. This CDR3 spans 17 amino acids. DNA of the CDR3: TGTGCCAGCAGCAGCAAGACTTACCCTCCGAAGTCCTACGAGCAGTACTTC. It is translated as CASSSKTYPPKSYEQYF.

CDR3 sequence (DNA): TGCGCCAGCAGTGAGTCTGGGGGGAGCGCAGATACGCAGTATTTT. Its protein product is CASSESGGSADTQYF. J is TRBJ2-3 and V is TRBV10-2; perhaps TRBD2 as D (6 bases). Germline assignment: CDR1 WSHSY and CDR2 SAAADI. V lost 0 bases and J lost 4, with 11 bases in between. This CDR3 is built from 15 residues.

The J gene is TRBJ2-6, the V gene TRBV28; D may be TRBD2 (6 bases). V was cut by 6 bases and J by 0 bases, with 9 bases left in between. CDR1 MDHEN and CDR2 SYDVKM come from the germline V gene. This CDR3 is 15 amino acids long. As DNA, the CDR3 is TGTGCCAGCAGCCAGGACTACTCTGGGGCCAACGTCCTGACTTTC. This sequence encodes CASSQDYSGANVLTF.